This TCR beta chain was profiled in a study of T cell responses to AZD1222 COVID-19 vaccine. The study's findings and limits: The CD4 TCRs associated with vaccination extended across spike and predominated at 160-218 and 743-854. Only 5 or 6 people who got AZD1222 tested seropositive at baseline. A rise in Spike-specific TCR breadth and depth followed two AZD1222 doses.

With respect to this clone: Its antigen is unknown.

Trimming left V 1 base short and J 4 bases short, with 7 bases between. The germline V gene encodes CDR1 SQVTM and CDR2 ANQGSEA. CDR3 length: 13 residues. Some clones are missing from TCRdb's copy, which holds only in-frame ones; the method was immunoSEQ multiplex PCR. The table lists about 120,000 clones, around 93% of them singletons. The sample here was peripheral blood, taken 28 days after the second AZD1222 dose. The clonotype was recovered from an adult who received the AZD1222 COVID-19 vaccine. The chain combines TRBV29-1 with TRBJ1-4; D not resolved. CDR3 sequence (DNA): TGCAGCGTTGAAGGGTGGGGTAATGAAAAACTGTTTTTT. It specifies CSVEGWGNEKLFF. The variable domain in full, completed from reference TRBV29-1 and TRBJ1-4, reads SAVISQKPSRDICQRGTSLTIQCQVDSQVTMMFWYRQQPGQSLTLIATANQGSEATYESGFVIDKFPISRPNLTFSTLTVSNMSPEDSSIYLCSVEGWGNEKLFFGSGTQLSVL.